The 19 T cell receptor beta chains listed next were all sequenced from one sample in a study of T cells expressing NK-cell markers. Following a re-call of the 5' RACE reads, TCRdb has one entry per CDR3 protein and lacks DNA. The listing records about 430,000 distinct CDR3 sequences. Sequenced: blood T cells: a sorted CD56 or NKG2C T cell subset, CD4+ or CD8+ T cells, or bulk PBMC T cells (not recorded which). All receptors come from a woman aged 50 to 65 in good health.

V gene TRBV28 combines with J gene TRBJ2-7; the D gene TCRdb calls, TRBD1, cannot be checked with no DNA. CDR3 length: 16 amino acids. CDR1 MDHEN and CDR2 SYDVKM come from the germline V gene. CDR3 sequence reads: CASSLFTRGPSYEQYF.

The CDR3 here is CASTEGQSYEQYF. This chain uses TRBV3-1 with TRBJ2-7; TCRdb proposes TRBD1, but this gene call is untestable without DNA. The CDR3 contains 13 residues. Per germline, CDR1 LGHDT and CDR2 YNNKEL (reference sequence).

V gene TRBV27 combines with J gene TRBJ2-3; TCRdb reports TRBD1, a call that lacks DNA to check it against. This CDR3 has 14 amino acids. Germline values: CDR1 MNHEY, CDR2 SMNVEV (reference sequence). CDR3 amino acids: CASSSDREGDTQYF.

The V and J genes are TRBV11-2 and TRBJ2-4; as DNA is missing, the TRBD2 call by TCRdb cannot be tested. This CDR3 region has 19 residues. Germline loops: CDR1 SGHAT, CDR2 FQNNGV. The CDR3 sequence: CASSLTSGRAGVGKNIQYF.

The V gene is TRBV2, the J gene TRBJ2-2. Germline CDR1 reads SNHLY; CDR2 reads FYNNEI. This CDR3 has 14 residues. CDR3 amino acids: CASKWATNTGELFF.

The chain combines TRBV5-1 with TRBJ2-1; TCRdb indicates TRBD2, and absent DNA this call remains unverified. The V gene's germline CDR1 is SGHRS and CDR2 YFSETQ. The CDR3 sequence is 15 residues long. CDR3 residues: CASSLVDYPRDEQFF. Full variable domain (missing parts from reference TRBV5-1 and TRBJ2-1): KAGVTQTPRYLIKTRGQQVTLSCSPISGHRSVSWYQQTPGQGLQFLFEYFSETQRNKGNFPGRFSGRQFSNSRSEMNVSTLELGDSALYLCASSLVDYPRDEQFFGPGTRLTVL.

This rearrangement joins TRBV10-3 to TRBJ2-2. This CDR3 comprises 14 residues. Germline V gene sequence: CDR1 ENHRY, CDR2 SYGVKD. CDR3 sequence: CAIRGTTNTGELFF.

The chain uses TRBV4-1 and TRBJ2-1; the D gene TCRdb calls, TRBD2, cannot be checked with no DNA. CDR3 length: 15 amino acids. CDR1 is MGHRA, CDR2 YSYEKL, per germline. CDR3 sequence: CASSQQISAVGEQFF.

This rearrangement joins TRBV19 to TRBJ1-5; TCRdb outputs TRBD1, but without DNA this stays unchecked. The CDR3 is 14 residues long. Looked up from germline, CDR1 is LNHDA and CDR2 is SQIVND (reference sequence). The CDR3 protein is CASRFGDLNQPQHF.

The V gene is TRBV3-1, the J gene TRBJ2-3; there is no DNA to check the TCRdb D call of TRBD2. The CDR3 spans 13 residues. The germline gives CDR1 LGHDT, CDR2 YNNKEL (reference sequence). CDR3 loop: CASSRLGEDTQYF.

V is TRBV29-1 and J is TRBJ2-7; the D call from TCRdb, TRBD2, cannot be confirmed without DNA. Per the germline V gene, CDR1 is SQVTM and CDR2 is ANQGSEA. The length of the CDR3 is 13 residues. The CDR3 loop is CSVRTSGLGEQYF.

The rearrangement uses TRBV25-1 and TRBJ1-1; the D call of TRBD1 rests on TCRdb alone, since no DNA is present to check it. This CDR3 comprises 15 residues. CDR1 and CDR2 from the germline V gene are MGHDK and SYGVNS. The CDR3 loop reads CASSESWDGNTEAFF.

V usage is TRBV25-1 and J usage is TRBJ2-5; the D call from TCRdb, TRBD1, cannot be confirmed without DNA. This CDR3 spans 14 amino acids. Germline CDR1 is MGHDK and CDR2 is SYGVNS. The CDR3 loop is CASSGDRARETQYF. The full variable domain, completed using reference TRBV25-1 and TRBJ2-5, is EADIYQTPRYLVIGTGKKITLECSQTMGHDKMYWYQQDPGMELHLIHYSYGVNSTEKGDLSSESTVSRIRTEHFPLTLESARPSHTSQYLCASSGDRARETQYFGPGTRLLVL.

The V call is TRBV18, the J call TRBJ2-2. This CDR3 spans 13 amino acids. Germline CDR1 and CDR2: KGHSH and LQKENI. CDR3 region: CASSPDRQGELFF.

The genes are TRBV12-3 or TRBV12-4 and TRBJ1-4. This CDR3 has 14 residues. The CDR3 sequence is CASNFYPTNEKLFF.

V is TRBV19 and J is TRBJ1-5. The CDR3 runs to 15 residues. Germline V lookup: CDR1 LNHDA, CDR2 SQIVND (reference sequence). CDR3 in amino acids: CASSIVGTYNQPQHF.

The chain couples TRBV3-1 to TRBJ2-4; the TCRdb D gene call, TRBD1, has no DNA to confirm it. The CDR3 is 14 amino acids. Germline V gives CDR1 LGHDT, CDR2 YNNKEL (reference sequence). The CDR3 reads CASSHNRAKNIQYF.

The chain carries TRBV30 and TRBJ1-1. This CDR3 region has 14 residues. The germline CDR1 and CDR2 sequences are GTSNPN and SVGIG (reference sequence). The CDR3: CAWSGTLGNTEAFF. The variable domain in full, with the rest retrieved from reference TRBV30 and TRBJ1-1, is SQTIHQWPATLVQPVGSPLSLECTVEGTSNPNLYWYRQAAGRGLQLLFYSVGIGQISSEVPQNLSASRPQDRQFILSSKKLLLSDSGFYLCAWSGTLGNTEAFFGQGTRLTVV.

This chain connects TRBV2 to TRBJ2-3; TCRdb picks TRBD2, but there is no DNA to check that call. CDR3 size: 19 residues. Germline V gives CDR1 SNHLY, CDR2 FYNNEI. The CDR3 is CASSETSVEAGLSTDTQYF.